A single sample is the source of the 5 T cell receptor beta chains below, sequenced in a study of graft-versus-host responses after intestinal transplantation. Assay: immunoSEQ multiplex PCR; the TCRdb copy retains only in-frame clones and omits some. The sample holds approximately 22,000 clones, 40% to 55% seen once. This specimen consisted of alloreactive CD4+ T cells from a mixed lymphocyte reaction culture, obtained before intestinal transplant. Subset of the sample: CFSE-low proliferating T cells sorted from roughly six-day pre-transplant mixed lymphocyte reaction (GvH or HvG direction). The receptors were sampled from a human patient who received an intestinal transplant.

CDR3 region: CASSVGLAGGLGNEQFF. DNA for the CDR3: TGTGCCAGCAGCGTCGGGCTCGCGGGGGGCTTGGGCAATGAGCAGTTCTTC. V gene TRBV9 combines with J gene TRBJ2-1; 8 bases are shared with TRBD2. This CDR3 contains 17 residues. CDR1 and CDR2 (germline): SGDLS, YYNGEE. After removal of 2 bases from V and 6 bases from J, the junction contained 13 bases not matched to a gene. Drawing the rest from reference TRBV9 and TRBJ2-1, the complete variable domain is DSGVTQTPKHLITATGQRVTLRCSPRSGDLSVYWYQQSLDQGLQFLIQYYNGEERAKGNILERFSAQQFPDLHSELNLSSLELGDSALYFCASSVGLAGGLGNEQFFGPGTRLTVL.

This rearrangement joins TRBV6-1 to TRBJ2-3; possible D gene TRBD2, 6 bases. Between the trimmed V and J ends, which lost 0 bases and 5 bases, there was a span of 15 bases. Germline CDR1 and CDR2: MNHNS and SASEGT. The CDR3 loop spans 16 amino acids. The CDR3 here is CASSEALSGVGDTQYF. CDR3 bases: TGTGCCAGCAGTGAAGCGCTATCGGGGGTAGGAGATACGCAGTATTTT.

The rearrangement uses TRBV25-1 and TRBJ2-7; perhaps TRBD1 as D (6 bases). The CDR3 extends over 16 amino acids. Looked up from germline, CDR1 is MGHDK and CDR2 is SYGVNS. Trimming removed 0 bases at V and 1 base at J, with 13 bases between. The CDR3 here is CASSEYPGARSYEQYF. The DNA of the CDR3 is TGTGCCAGCAGTGAATATCCAGGGGCCCGATCCTACGAGCAGTACTTC.

The rearrangement uses TRBV5-1 and TRBJ2-7, with a weak D call TRBD2 (5 bases). CDR3 length equals 12 residues. V was clipped by 2 bases and J by 5 bases, with 8 bases between them. From germline, CDR1 is SGHRS and CDR2 YFSETQ. Here the CDR3 reads CASSFGGDEQYF. The CDR3 DNA sequence: TGCGCCAGCAGCTTCGGAGGCGACGAGCAGTACTTC. Supplemented by reference TRBV5-1 and TRBJ2-7, the full variable domain reads KAGVTQTPRYLIKTRGQQVTLSCSPISGHRSVSWYQQTPGQGLQFLFEYFSETQRNKGNFPGRFSGRQFSNSRSEMNVSTLELGDSALYLCASSFGGDEQYFGPGTRLTVT.

This clone was found a few times. The chain links TRBV2 to TRBJ2-6, with 8 bases lining up with TRBD1. Germline V gene data show CDR1 as SNHLY and CDR2 as FYNNEI. V lost 7 bases and J lost 2; bases outside the gene matches: 4. This CDR3 has 15 residues. CDR3 sequence: CASTPRGPGANVLTF. CDR3 sequence (DNA): TGTGCCAGCACACCCAGGGGGCCTGGGGCCAACGTCCTGACTTTC.